This T cell receptor beta chain was sequenced during a study of regulatory T cells in long-lasting Graves disease. Regarding time point: persistent/refractory GD, antithyroid drugs over 5 years with positive TRAb. The authors made the TCR library using RNA they extracted from PBMCs. Assembly of TCR beta libraries relied on iRepertoire HTBI primers together with Arm-PCR of CDR3 regions. MiXCR was run by TCRdb on the multiplex PCR reads, yielding one entry per CDR3 protein. The table has around 430,000 distinct CDR3 sequences, roughly 23% seen once. This clonotype was seen many times. CDR1 is SGHAT, CDR2 FQNNGV, per germline. The CDR3 consists of 17 residues. The ends lost 0 bases at V and 0 bases at J; junction bases unmatched: 5.

This receptor was taken from a female donor with Graves disease. This sequence joins TRBV11-2 and TRBJ2-1, with 7 nucleotides matching TRBD2. The sample was peripheral blood mononuclear cells (PBMCs), taken when the disease was refractory, from a patient treated with antithyroid drugs. The chain's CDR3 is CASSLEPLASSYNEQFF. The CDR3 coding sequence is TGTGCCAGCAGCTTAGAGCCACTAGCGAGCTCCTACAATGAGCAGTTCTTC.